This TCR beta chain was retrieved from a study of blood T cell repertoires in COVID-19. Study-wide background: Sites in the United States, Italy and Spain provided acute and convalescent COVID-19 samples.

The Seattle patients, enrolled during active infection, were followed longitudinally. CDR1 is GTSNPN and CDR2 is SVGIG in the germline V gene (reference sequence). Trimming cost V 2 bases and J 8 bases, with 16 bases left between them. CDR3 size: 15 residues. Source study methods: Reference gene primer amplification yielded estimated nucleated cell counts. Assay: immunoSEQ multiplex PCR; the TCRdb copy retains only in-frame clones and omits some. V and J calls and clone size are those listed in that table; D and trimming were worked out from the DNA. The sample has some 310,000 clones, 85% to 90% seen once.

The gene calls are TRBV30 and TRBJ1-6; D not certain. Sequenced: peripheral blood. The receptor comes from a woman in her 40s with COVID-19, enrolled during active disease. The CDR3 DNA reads TGTGCCTGGAGTTCACAGACGACGACGGATTCACCCCTCCACTTT. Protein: CAWSSQTTTDSPLHF.